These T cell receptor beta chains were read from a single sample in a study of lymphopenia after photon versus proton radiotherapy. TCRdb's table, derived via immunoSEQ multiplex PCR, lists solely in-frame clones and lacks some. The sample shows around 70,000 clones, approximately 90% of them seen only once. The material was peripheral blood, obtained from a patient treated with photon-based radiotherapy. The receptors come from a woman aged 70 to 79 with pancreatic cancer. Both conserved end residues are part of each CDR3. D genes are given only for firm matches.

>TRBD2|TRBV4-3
CASSQGSGRWDEQYF
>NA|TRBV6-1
CASREAGANVLTF
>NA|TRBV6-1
CASSEQQGNGYTF
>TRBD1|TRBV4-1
CASSQDQDRGHQPQHF
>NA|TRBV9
CASSVRPVQETQYF
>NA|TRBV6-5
CASSYRSGKPYEQYF
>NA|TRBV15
CATSRDLAASTDTQYF
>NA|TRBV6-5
CASSYSRETQYF
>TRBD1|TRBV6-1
CASSERDRGPEQYF
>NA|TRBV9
CASSVFGTKEATQYF
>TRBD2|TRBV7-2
CASSLEPGTSGKSEFF
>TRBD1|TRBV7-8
CASSLRIQGAGKETQYF
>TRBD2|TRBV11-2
CASSRGGGPGNEQFF
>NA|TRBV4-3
CASSQGTGFTDTQYF
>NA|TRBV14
CASSRQPNSYEQYF
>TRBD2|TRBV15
CATSRDRAGGDEQYF
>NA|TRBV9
CASSVVGDPTDTQYF
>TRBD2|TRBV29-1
CSVVRLRTSGSPADTQYF
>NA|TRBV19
CASSIGGGQGSQPQHF
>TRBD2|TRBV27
CASSAWTSVAKNIQYF
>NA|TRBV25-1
CASSEPGAEAFF
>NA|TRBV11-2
CASSFLRVGLETQYF
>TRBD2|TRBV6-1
CASSASGRDPAYEQYF
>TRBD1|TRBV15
CATSRERDSSNEKLFF
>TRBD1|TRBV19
CASSRDRAPSEQYF
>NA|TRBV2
CASNRDGINEKLFF
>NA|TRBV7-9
CASSDEGFNYGYTF
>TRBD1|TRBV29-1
CSASRAPKGQGDEQYF
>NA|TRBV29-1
CSVEPYLTGMNTEAFF
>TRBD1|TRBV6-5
CASSYDGRGNYGYTF
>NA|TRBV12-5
CASGLGLGGGYTF
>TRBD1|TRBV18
CASSQDRANQPQHF
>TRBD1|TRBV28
CASSFIVLGQGGYGGEKLFF
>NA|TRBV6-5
CASSNGGPATDTQYF
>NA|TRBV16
CASSQFGTTNEKLFF
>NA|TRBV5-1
CASSGPGIRENIQYF
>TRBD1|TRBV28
CASSSLGQGPWQYF
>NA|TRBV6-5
CASSYSYENYGYTF
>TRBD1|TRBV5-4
CASSEDRAQRQETQYF
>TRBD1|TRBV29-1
CSATGGEKLFF
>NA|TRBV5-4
CASSLGGAYGYTF
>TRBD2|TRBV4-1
CASSQVGGGETQYF
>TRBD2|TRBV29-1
CSVGAGGETQYF
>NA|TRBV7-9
CASSFSENTEAFF
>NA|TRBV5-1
CASSLGQKGEKLFF
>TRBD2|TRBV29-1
CSAGTSSGELFF
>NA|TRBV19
CASSLAGPHEQFF
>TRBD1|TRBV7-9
CASSVEGAVEKLFF
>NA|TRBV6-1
CASRATGGETQYF
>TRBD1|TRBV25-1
CASSDPGQLNEKLFF
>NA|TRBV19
CASRPDRSSGNTIYF
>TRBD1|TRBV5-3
CARSPRQGRRYEQYF
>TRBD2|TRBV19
CASIPGLAGHYEQYF
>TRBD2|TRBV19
CASRKSGTSGVTDTQYF
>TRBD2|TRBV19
CASSPRTSGRFGTGELFF
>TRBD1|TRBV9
CASSLGQGPANVLTF
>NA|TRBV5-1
CASSSHTGRTGELFF
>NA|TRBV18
CASSPPSTVNEQFF
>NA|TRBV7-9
CASSLGTYTDTQYF